This T cell receptor beta chain is from a study of CD8 T cells in ankylosing spondylitis. By quantitative 5'-RACE with molecular barcodes, the TCR beta libraries were made. From the 5' RACE reads, TCRdb called clonotypes with MiXCR, one entry per CDR3 protein. In the table there are 200,000 or so distinct CDR3 sequences, 15% to 20% of which are singletons. Concerning this clonotype: Its antigen is as yet unknown.

Study-wide findings and caveats: Certain motif variants had earlier been reported in reactive arthritis synovial fluid and blood. Made up of about eight highly homologous variants, a TCR beta motif appeared characteristic of ankylosing spondylitis blood. According to the report, clones linked to the disease were significantly enriched in matched synovial fluid samples taken from ankylosing spondylitis patients.

The sequence was obtained from a male donor aged 5-29 years with ankylosing spondylitis or in good health (not recorded which). The sequenced sample consisted of blood, either unsorted or a sorted T cell fraction (not recorded which).

CDR3 region: CAWERTGKETQYF. In DNA, the CDR3 is TGTGCCTGGGAACGGACAGGAAAAGAGACCCAGTACTTC. The chain uses TRBV30 and TRBJ2-5; 7 bases are shared with TRBD1. Germline CDR1 GTSNPN, CDR2 SVGIG (reference sequence). The CDR3 is 13 residues long. The J segment lost 3 bases and the V segment lost 5 bases, leaving 6 bases of the junction unmatched.